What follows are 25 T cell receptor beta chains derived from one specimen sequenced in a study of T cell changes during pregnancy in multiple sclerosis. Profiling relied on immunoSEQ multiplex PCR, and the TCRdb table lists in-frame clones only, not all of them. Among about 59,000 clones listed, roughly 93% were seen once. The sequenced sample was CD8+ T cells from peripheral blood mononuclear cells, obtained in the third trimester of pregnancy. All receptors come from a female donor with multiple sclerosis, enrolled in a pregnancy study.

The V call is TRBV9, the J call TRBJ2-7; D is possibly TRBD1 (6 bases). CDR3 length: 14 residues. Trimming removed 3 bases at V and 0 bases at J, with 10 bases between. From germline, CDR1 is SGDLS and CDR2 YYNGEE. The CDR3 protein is CASSGRGGSYEQYF. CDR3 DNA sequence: TGTGCCAGCAGCGGGAGAGGGGGCTCCTACGAGCAGTACTTC.

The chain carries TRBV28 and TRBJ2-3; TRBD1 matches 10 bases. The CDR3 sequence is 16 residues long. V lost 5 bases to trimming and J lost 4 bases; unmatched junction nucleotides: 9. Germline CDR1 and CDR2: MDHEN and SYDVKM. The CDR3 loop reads CASSPPTGGRSDTQYF. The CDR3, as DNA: TGTGCCAGCAGTCCACCGACAGGGGGCAGATCAGATACGCAGTATTTT.

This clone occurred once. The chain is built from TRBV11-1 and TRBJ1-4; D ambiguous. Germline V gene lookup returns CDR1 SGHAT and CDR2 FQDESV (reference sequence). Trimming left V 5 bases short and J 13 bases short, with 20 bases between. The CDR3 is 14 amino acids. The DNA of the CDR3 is TGTGCCAGCAGCCCAGAGGCCCCTCGGGGTGGACTGTTTTTT. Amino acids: CASSPEAPRGGLFF.

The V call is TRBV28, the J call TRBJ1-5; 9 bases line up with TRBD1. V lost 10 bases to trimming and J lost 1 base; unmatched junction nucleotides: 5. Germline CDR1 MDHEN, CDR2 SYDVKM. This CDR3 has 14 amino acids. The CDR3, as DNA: TGTGCCACCGGGACAGGGTACAGCAATCAGCCCCAGCATTTT. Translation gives CATGTGYSNQPQHF.

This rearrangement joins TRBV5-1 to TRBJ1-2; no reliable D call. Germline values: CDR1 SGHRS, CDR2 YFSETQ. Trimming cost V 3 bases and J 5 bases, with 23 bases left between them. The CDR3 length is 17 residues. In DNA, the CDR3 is TGCGCCAGCAGCTCTGATCGGTCAGGTAATCCCTATTATGGCTACACCTTC. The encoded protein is CASSSDRSGNPYYGYTF.

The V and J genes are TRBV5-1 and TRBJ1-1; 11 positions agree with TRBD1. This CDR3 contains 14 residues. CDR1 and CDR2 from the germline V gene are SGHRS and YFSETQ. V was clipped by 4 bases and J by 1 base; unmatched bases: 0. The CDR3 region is CASSGTGGNTEAFF. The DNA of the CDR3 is TGCGCCAGCAGCGGGACAGGGGGGAACACTGAAGCTTTCTTT.

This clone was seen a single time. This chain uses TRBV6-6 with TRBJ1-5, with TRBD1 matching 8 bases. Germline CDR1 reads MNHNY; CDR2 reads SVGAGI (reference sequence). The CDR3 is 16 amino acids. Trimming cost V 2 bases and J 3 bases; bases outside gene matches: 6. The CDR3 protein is CASSYGDRSLNQPQHF. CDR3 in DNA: TGTGCCAGCAGTTACGGGGACAGGTCTCTCAATCAGCCCCAGCATTTT.

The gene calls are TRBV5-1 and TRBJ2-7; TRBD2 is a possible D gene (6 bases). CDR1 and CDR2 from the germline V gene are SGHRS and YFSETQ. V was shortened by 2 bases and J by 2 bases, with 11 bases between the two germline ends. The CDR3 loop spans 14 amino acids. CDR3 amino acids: CASSLGGETYEQYF. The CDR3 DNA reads TGCGCCAGCAGCTTAGGAGGGGAAACCTACGAGCAGTACTTC.

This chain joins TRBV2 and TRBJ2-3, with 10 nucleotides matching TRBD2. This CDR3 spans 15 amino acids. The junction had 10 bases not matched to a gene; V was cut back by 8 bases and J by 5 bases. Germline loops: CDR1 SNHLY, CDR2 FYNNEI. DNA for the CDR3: TGTGCCAGCCCCGGGCTAGCGGGAGCAATAGATACGCAGTATTTT. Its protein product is CASPGLAGAIDTQYF.

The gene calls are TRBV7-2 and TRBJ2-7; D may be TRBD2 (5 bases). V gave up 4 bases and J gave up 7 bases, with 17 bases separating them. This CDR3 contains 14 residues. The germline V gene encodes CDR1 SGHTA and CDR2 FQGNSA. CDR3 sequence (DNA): TGTGCCAGCAGCTCCCGGGGTTCGGTGGAGGAGCAGTACTTC. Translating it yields CASSSRGSVEEQYF.

The CDR3 loop is CAISESWDRGNYEQYF. The DNA for the CDR3 is TGTGCCATCAGTGAGTCGTGGGACAGGGGCAACTACGAGCAGTACTTC. This chain links TRBV10-3 with TRBJ2-7, with 10 bases matching TRBD1. This CDR3 has 16 amino acids. Germline V gene data show CDR1 as ENHRY and CDR2 as SYGVKD. Trimming took 0 bases from V and 3 from J; bases not matched to a gene: 5.

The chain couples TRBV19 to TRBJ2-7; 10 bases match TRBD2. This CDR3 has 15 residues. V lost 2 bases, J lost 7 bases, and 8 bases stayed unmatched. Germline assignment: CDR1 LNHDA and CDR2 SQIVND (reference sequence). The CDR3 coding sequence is TGTGCCAGTAGTATACGGCTAGCGGGAGTTGGGGAGCAGTACTTC. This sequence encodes CASSIRLAGVGEQYF.

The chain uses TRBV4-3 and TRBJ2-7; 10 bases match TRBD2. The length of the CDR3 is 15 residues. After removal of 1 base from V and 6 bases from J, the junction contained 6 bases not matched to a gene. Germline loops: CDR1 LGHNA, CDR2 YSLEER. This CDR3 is CASSQGPLAGAEQYF. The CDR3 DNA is TGCGCCAGCAGCCAAGGACCCCTAGCGGGAGCCGAGCAGTACTTC.

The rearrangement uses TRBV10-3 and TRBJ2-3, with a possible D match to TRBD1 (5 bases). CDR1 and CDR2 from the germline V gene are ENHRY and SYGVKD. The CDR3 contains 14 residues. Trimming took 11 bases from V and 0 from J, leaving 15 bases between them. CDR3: CAARTTGSTDTQYF. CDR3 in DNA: TGTGCCGCACGAACCACAGGAAGCACAGATACGCAGTATTTT.

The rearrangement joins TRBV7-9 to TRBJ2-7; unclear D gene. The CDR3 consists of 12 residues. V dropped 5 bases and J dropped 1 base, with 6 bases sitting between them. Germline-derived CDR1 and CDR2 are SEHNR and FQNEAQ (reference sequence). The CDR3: CASSPLSYEQYF. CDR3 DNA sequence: TGTGCCAGCAGCCCCCTATCCTACGAGCAGTACTTC.

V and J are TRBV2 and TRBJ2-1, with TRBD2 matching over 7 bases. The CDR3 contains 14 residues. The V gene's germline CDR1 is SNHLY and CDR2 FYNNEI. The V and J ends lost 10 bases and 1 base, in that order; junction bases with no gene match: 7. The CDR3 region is CATKGGSSYNEQFF. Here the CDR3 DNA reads TGTGCCACAAAGGGCGGGAGTTCCTACAATGAGCAGTTCTTC.

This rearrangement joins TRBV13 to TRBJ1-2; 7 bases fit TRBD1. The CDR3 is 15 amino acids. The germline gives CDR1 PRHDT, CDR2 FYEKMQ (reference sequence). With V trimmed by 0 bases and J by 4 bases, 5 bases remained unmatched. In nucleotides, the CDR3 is TGTGCCAGCAGCTTAGGAGGGACAGACTTCTATGGCTACACCTTC. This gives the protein CASSLGGTDFYGYTF.

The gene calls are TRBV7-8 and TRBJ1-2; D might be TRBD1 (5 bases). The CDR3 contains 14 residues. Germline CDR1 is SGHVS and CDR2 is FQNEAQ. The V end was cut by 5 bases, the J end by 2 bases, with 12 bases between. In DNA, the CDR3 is TGTGCCAGCAGCCCGGGGGGTTCCAACTATGGCTACACCTTC. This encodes CASSPGGSNYGYTF.

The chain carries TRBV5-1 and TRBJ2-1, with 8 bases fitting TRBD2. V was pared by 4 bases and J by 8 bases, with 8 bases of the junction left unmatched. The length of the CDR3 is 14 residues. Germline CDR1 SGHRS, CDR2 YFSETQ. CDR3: CASSPGTSGHEQFF. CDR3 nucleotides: TGCGCCAGCAGCCCAGGTACTAGCGGTCATGAGCAGTTCTTC.

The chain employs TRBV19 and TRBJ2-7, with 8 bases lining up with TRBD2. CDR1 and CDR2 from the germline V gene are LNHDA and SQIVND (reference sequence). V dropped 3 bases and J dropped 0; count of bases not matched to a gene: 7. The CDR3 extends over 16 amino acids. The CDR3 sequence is CASSMYSGRNSYEQYF. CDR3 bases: TGTGCCAGTAGTATGTACAGCGGGAGAAACTCCTACGAGCAGTACTTC.

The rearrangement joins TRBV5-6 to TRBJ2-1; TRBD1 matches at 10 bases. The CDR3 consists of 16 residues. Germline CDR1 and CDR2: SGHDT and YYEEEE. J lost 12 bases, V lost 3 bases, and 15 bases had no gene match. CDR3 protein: CASSSGQGSGTKGQFF. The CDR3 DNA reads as TGTGCCAGCAGCTCGGGACAGGGGTCGGGGACCAAAGGGCAGTTCTTC.

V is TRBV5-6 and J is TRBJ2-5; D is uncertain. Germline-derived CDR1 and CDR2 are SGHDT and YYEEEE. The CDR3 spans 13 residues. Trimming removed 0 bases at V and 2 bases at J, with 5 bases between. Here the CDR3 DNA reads TGTGCCAGCAGCTTGGTACAACAAGAGACCCAGTACTTC. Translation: CASSLVQQETQYF.

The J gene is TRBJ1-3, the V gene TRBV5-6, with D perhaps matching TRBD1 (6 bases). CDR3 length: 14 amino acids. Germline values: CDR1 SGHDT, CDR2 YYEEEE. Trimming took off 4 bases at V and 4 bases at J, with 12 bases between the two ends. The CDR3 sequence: CASSRGTDGNTIYF. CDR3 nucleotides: TGTGCCAGCAGCAGGGGGACGGACGGAAACACCATATATTTT.

CDR3 protein: CASSLLTGAGHEQYF. In DNA form, the CDR3 reads TGCGCCAGCAGCTTGCTGACAGGGGCAGGTCACGAGCAGTACTTC. V and J are TRBV5-1 and TRBJ2-7, with TRBD1 identical over 8 bases. Germline CDR1 reads SGHRS; CDR2 reads YFSETQ. Germline trimming cut 1 base from V and 5 bases from J; bases unmatched to any gene: 8. CDR3 length: 15 residues.

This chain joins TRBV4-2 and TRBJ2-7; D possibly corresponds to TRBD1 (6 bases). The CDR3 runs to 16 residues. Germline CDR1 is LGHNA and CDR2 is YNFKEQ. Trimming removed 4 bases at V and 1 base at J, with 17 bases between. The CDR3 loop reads CASSRPETGSSYEQYF. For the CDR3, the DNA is TGTGCCAGCAGCCGACCGGAGACAGGTTCGTCCTACGAGCAGTACTTC.